Listed here are 17 T cell receptor beta chains from one sample, sequenced in a study of a mutant IDH1 vaccine in newly diagnosed glioma. Assay used: immunoSEQ multiplex PCR; TCRdb lists only in-frame clones, some missing. The sample yields about 41,000 clones, 78% seen once. Time point here: week 23, last vaccination. One vaccine dose held 300 ug of mutant IDH1 20-mer peptide and came with topical imiquimod. Their antigens are not known. This sample comprised PBMCs, obtained from a glioma patient whose treatment included an IDH1 peptide vaccine. The source is a woman in her thirties or forties with glioma. Some clones in this sample may be carry-over from other donors' samples.

The sample holds a few counts of this clone. The V gene is TRBV28, the J gene TRBJ2-7; 11 bases match TRBD2. Germline assignment: CDR1 MDHEN and CDR2 SYDVKM. The CDR3 is made up of 13 amino acids. V lost 7 bases and J lost 7; bases outside the gene matches: 6. DNA for the CDR3: TGTGCCAGCATCCCTAGCGGGAGGAATGAGCAGTACTTC. It is translated as CASIPSGRNEQYF.

CDR3 DNA: TGCGCCAGCAGCTCCGGGACAGGGATGTCCTACGAGCAGTACTTC. This sequence encodes CASSSGTGMSYEQYF. The chain links TRBV5-1 to TRBJ2-7; TRBD1 matches at 9 bases. J lost 1 base, V lost 3 bases, and 5 bases had no gene match. CDR3 size: 15 residues. CDR1 and CDR2 (germline): SGHRS, YFSETQ.

The chain has TRBV7-2 and TRBJ2-4; D call uncertain. Trimming stripped 5 bases from V and 8 bases from J, with 13 bases between. Germline lookup yields CDR1 SGHTA and CDR2 FQGNSA. The CDR3 totals 13 residues. This chain's CDR3 is CASSAVVPDIQYF. CDR3 nucleotides: TGTGCCAGCAGCGCGGTAGTACCGGACATTCAGTACTTC. The full variable domain, with the rest looked up from reference TRBV7-2 and TRBJ2-4, is GAGVSQSPSNKVTEKGKDVELRCDPISGHTALYWYRQSLGQGLEFLIYFQGNSAPDKSGLPSDRFSAERTGGSVSTLTIQRTQQEDSAVYLCASSAVVPDIQYFGAGTRLSVL.

This sequence joins TRBV6-1 and TRBJ2-7, with D possibly being TRBD2 (5 bases). Per germline, CDR1 MNHNS and CDR2 SASEGT. V lost 4 bases and J 2 bases, leaving 21 bases between the germline ends. CDR3 length: 17 amino acids. The CDR3, as DNA: TGTGCCAGCAGTGTAGGTCCCGGGGAAAAGGTGGCCTACGAGCAGTACTTC. As protein: CASSVGPGEKVAYEQYF.

V usage is TRBV5-1 and J usage is TRBJ2-3; TRBD1 matches at 7 bases. The CDR3 contains 15 residues. V was clipped by 4 bases and J by 8 bases; unmatched bases: 13. Germline lookup yields CDR1 SGHRS and CDR2 YFSETQ. Here the CDR3 DNA reads TGCGCCAGCAGCGAGGTGCAGGGGACAGTTGGTACGCAGTATTTT. It is translated as CASSEVQGTVGTQYF.

The rearrangement uses TRBV15 and TRBJ1-1; D uncertain. Germline lookup yields CDR1 LNHNV and CDR2 YYDKDF (reference sequence). V was shortened by 1 base and J by 4 bases, with 10 bases between the two germline ends. The length of the CDR3 is 14 residues. The CDR3 loop is CATSRGIVLTEAFF. In DNA, the CDR3 is TGTGCCACCAGCAGAGGTATAGTTCTCACTGAAGCTTTCTTT.

On this clone itself: The conserved closing phenylalanine or tryptophan is absent in this CDR3, likely reflecting a read error. The V call is TRBV6-1, the J call TRBJ1-5, with 9 bases matching TRBD1. CDR3 length: 17 residues. Germline V CDR1 and CDR2: MNHNS, SASEGT. With V trimmed by 3 bases and J by 4 bases, 10 bases remained unmatched. The CDR3 DNA reads TGTGCCAGCAGTGAGGACAGGGGCAACTCCTGGAATCAGCCCCAGCATCTT. Translating it yields CASSEDRGNSWNQPQHL.

This clone has a handful of counts. Other DNA sequences in the same sample also yield this CDR3. The gene calls are TRBV7-2 and TRBJ1-2; no reliable D call. The germline V gene encodes CDR1 SGHTA and CDR2 FQGNSA. Trimming left V 5 bases short and J 2 bases short, with 6 bases between. The CDR3 is 12 residues long. CDR3 protein: CASSLRNYGYTF. The CDR3 nucleotides read TGTGCCAGCAGCCTACGGAACTATGGCTACACCTTC. Drawing the rest from reference TRBV7-2 and TRBJ1-2, the complete variable domain is GAGVSQSPSNKVTEKGKDVELRCDPISGHTALYWYRQSLGQGLEFLIYFQGNSAPDKSGLPSDRFSAERTGGSVSTLTIQRTQQEDSAVYLCASSLRNYGYTFGSGTRLTVV.

The V gene is TRBV6-5, the J gene TRBJ2-7; D gene ambiguous. V was trimmed by 5 bases and J by 6 bases, leaving 8 bases between them. CDR3 length: 11 residues. Germline-derived CDR1 and CDR2 are MNHEY and SVGAGI. CDR3 sequence (DNA): TGTGCCAGCAGTCTTCTGGGCGAGCAGTACTTC. Encoded protein: CASSLLGEQYF.

The rearrangement joins TRBV7-2 to TRBJ1-3; D may be TRBD1 (6 bases). Trimming left V 1 base short and J 3 bases short, with 13 bases between. Germline CDR1 reads SGHTA; CDR2 reads FQGNSA. This CDR3 comprises 16 residues. In DNA form, the CDR3 reads TGTGCCAGCAGCTTAGGTCGGGGGCCTATTGGAAACACCATATATTTT. As protein: CASSLGRGPIGNTIYF. The entire variable domain, with the rest obtained from reference TRBV7-2 and TRBJ1-3, is as follows: GAGVSQSPSNKVTEKGKDVELRCDPISGHTALYWYRQSLGQGLEFLIYFQGNSAPDKSGLPSDRFSAERTGGSVSTLTIQRTQQEDSAVYLCASSLGRGPIGNTIYFGEGSWLTVV.

This chain connects TRBV9 to TRBJ1-2; 9 bases align to TRBD1. Looked up from germline, CDR1 is SGDLS and CDR2 is YYNGEE. The CDR3 has 16 residues. The V and J ends lost 3 bases and 7 bases, in that order; junction bases with no gene match: 13. Written as DNA, the CDR3 is TGTGCCAGCAGCGGACTAACAGGGGGCAGGGCGCCTGGCTACACCTTC. Translation: CASSGLTGGRAPGYTF. Combining the CDR3 with reference TRBV9 and TRBJ1-2 gives the whole variable domain DSGVTQTPKHLITATGQRVTLRCSPRSGDLSVYWYQQSLDQGLQFLIQYYNGEERAKGNILERFSAQQFPDLHSELNLSSLELGDSALYFCASSGLTGGRAPGYTFGSGTRLTVV.

In this sample, this clone turned up once. The gene calls are TRBV2 and TRBJ1-3, with 8 bases lining up with TRBD1. This CDR3 is built from 14 residues. V was pared by 5 bases and J by 2 bases, with 2 bases of the junction left unmatched. CDR1 SNHLY and CDR2 FYNNEI come from the germline V gene. CDR3 nucleotide sequence: TGTGCCAGCAGTCCGGACAGGGCTGGAAACACCATATATTTT. Encoded protein: CASSPDRAGNTIYF.

This chain uses TRBV19 with TRBJ1-5, with D hard to call. V lost 0 bases and J 4 bases, leaving 13 bases between the germline ends. The germline V gene has CDR1 LNHDA and CDR2 SQIVND (reference sequence). This CDR3 is 16 amino acids long. The CDR3 loop reads CASSIDRQDPNQPQHF. DNA for the CDR3: TGTGCCAGTAGTATAGATCGCCAGGACCCAAATCAGCCCCAGCATTTT.

The CDR3 DNA follows: TGTGCCAGCAGTTTAAGACAGGCACAAGCTTTCTTT. Amino acids: CASSLRQAQAFF. The rearrangement links TRBV28 to TRBJ1-1, with D tentatively TRBD1 (6 bases). Germline values: CDR1 MDHEN, CDR2 SYDVKM. The CDR3 is 12 amino acids. Trimming cost V 2 bases and J 9 bases, with 10 bases left between them.

V gene TRBV2 combines with J gene TRBJ2-3; TRBD1 aligns across 8 bases. V lost 9 bases and J lost 3; bases outside the gene matches: 11. The CDR3 length is 15 residues. Germline lookup yields CDR1 SNHLY and CDR2 FYNNEI. The CDR3 DNA is TGTGCCAGGACCGCCGGGACAGGTGGGACAGATACGCAGTATTTT. This sequence encodes CARTAGTGGTDTQYF.

CDR3 DNA: TGTGCCTGGAGTGAAGGGGCTGGGGCCAACGTCCTGACTTTC. Translation: CAWSEGAGANVLTF. J is TRBJ2-6 and V is TRBV30; D is perhaps TRBD1 (5 bases). The V gene's germline CDR1 is GTSNPN and CDR2 SVGIG (reference sequence). CDR3 length: 14 amino acids. The V and J ends lost 1 base and 2 bases respectively, with 6 bases between them.

The chain has TRBV19 and TRBJ1-2; D gene unclear. CDR3 length: 14 amino acids. The germline gives CDR1 LNHDA, CDR2 SQIVND (reference sequence). The V end was cut by 9 bases, the J end by 3 bases, with 17 bases between. CDR3 nucleotide sequence: TGTGCCAGCGAATTAAAATTCCGTGACTATGGCTACACCTTC. Residues: CASELKFRDYGYTF.